The clone carrying this T cell receptor beta chain has a count of ten or more. The record originates from a study of blood T cell repertoires in COVID-19. About the study: Samples came from the United States, Italy and Spain, spanning acute and convalescent COVID-19.

Per the original methods: Cell counts per sample came from amplifying reference gene primers. The protocol was immunoSEQ multiplex PCR, while the TCRdb copy is restricted to in-frame clones and leaves out a portion. V, J and clone size reflect that table, while D and trimming were determined from the DNA. This table has 88,000 or so clones, almost 85% appearing once. This CDR3 has 15 amino acids. Germline V lookup: CDR1 LGHNA, CDR2 YNFKEQ. V dropped 4 bases and J dropped 2 bases, with 12 bases sitting between them. This clonotype originated in an elderly man with acute or convalescent COVID-19. Sequenced sample: peripheral blood. The chain uses TRBV4-2 and TRBJ1-3; no reliable D call. The CDR3, as DNA: TGTGCCAGCAGCCCCCGACATCATGCTGGAAACACCATATATTTT. This sequence encodes CASSPRHHAGNTIYF.